The 30 T cell receptor beta chains given below trace back to one sample, sequenced in a study of cytomegalovirus exposure and HLA in healthy donors. The PCR contained 60 Vbeta and 13 Jbeta primers. Here immunoSEQ multiplex PCR was the method, and the copy in TCRdb shows in-frame clones only, minus some. In the table there are around 270,000 clones, 80% of which are singletons. Sample: PBMCs. The receptors stem from a girl under 10 years old in good health and CMV-seronegative.

The rearrangement links TRBV5-3 to TRBJ1-5; TRBD1 matches 8 bases. TRBV5-3 is placed among ORFs of uncertain function. V was pared by 4 bases and J by 2 bases, with 8 bases of the junction left unmatched. CDR3 length: 16 residues. CDR3 DNA sequence: TGTGCCAGAAGCACAAGGACAGGGACGTGCAATCAGCCCCAGCATTTT. This gives the protein CARSTRTGTCNQPQHF.

J is TRBJ2-1 and V is TRBV5-4, with D tentatively TRBD1 (7 bases). The CDR3 length is 11 residues. Trimming pared 6 bases from V and 14 bases from J, leaving 15 bases between. CDR1 is SGHNT, CDR2 YYREEE, per germline (reference sequence). The CDR3 is CASIAGQTEFF. CDR3 DNA: TGTGCCAGCATCGCGGGACAGACGGAGTTCTTC.

The chain combines TRBV28 with TRBJ1-3, with TRBD1 as a possible D gene (5 bases). Germline CDR1 MDHEN, CDR2 SYDVKM. The CDR3 extends over 14 amino acids. V dropped 5 bases and J dropped 2 bases, with 10 bases sitting between them. CDR3 coding DNA: TGTGCCAGCAGTCACGGCAGGGCTGGAAACACCATATATTTT. The encoded protein is CASSHGRAGNTIYF.

V and J are TRBV19 and TRBJ2-1; 7 nucleotides line up with TRBD1. J gave up 6 bases and V 6 bases, and 8 bases lay outside the gene matches. Looked up from germline, CDR1 is LNHDA and CDR2 is SQIVND (reference sequence). CDR3 length equals 14 residues. CDR3 protein: CASRETDRINEQFF. In DNA form, the CDR3 reads TGTGCCAGTAGAGAGACGGACAGGATCAATGAGCAGTTCTTC.

The chain combines TRBV30 with TRBJ2-5, with D possibly matching TRBD2 (7 bases). The V gene's germline CDR1 is GTSNPN and CDR2 SVGIG (reference sequence). The germline V and J ends were trimmed by 1 base and 7 bases, with 19 bases remaining between them. This CDR3 contains 15 residues. CDR3 residues: CAWSGGGAKGGTQYF. CDR3 DNA sequence: TGTGCCTGGAGTGGAGGGGGGGCCAAAGGGGGGACCCAGTACTTC.

This chain links TRBV5-1 with TRBJ2-1; 13 nucleotides agree with TRBD2. CDR3 length equals 17 residues. Trimming removed 4 bases from V and 0 bases from J; junction bases left unmatched: 4. Per the germline V gene, CDR1 is SGHRS and CDR2 is YFSETQ. CDR3 coding DNA: TGCGCCAGCAGCCTTAGGACTAGCGGGAGCTCCTACAATGAGCAGTTCTTC. This translates into CASSLRTSGSSYNEQFF.

The chain employs TRBV5-1 and TRBJ2-7; 9 bases fit TRBD2. This CDR3 is built from 14 residues. The germline V gene has CDR1 SGHRS and CDR2 YFSETQ. The J segment lost 5 bases and the V segment lost 5 bases, leaving 8 bases of the junction unmatched. The CDR3 region has the DNA TGCGCCAGCAGGGGAGGGACTAGCCCGAACGAGCAGTACTTC. It specifies CASRGGTSPNEQYF. Full variable domain (missing parts from reference TRBV5-1 and TRBJ2-7): KAGVTQTPRYLIKTRGQQVTLSCSPISGHRSVSWYQQTPGQGLQFLFEYFSETQRNKGNFPGRFSGRQFSNSRSEMNVSTLELGDSALYLCASRGGTSPNEQYFGPGTRLTVT.

The genes are TRBV18 and TRBJ1-6, with 8 bases that match TRBD1. This CDR3 has 17 amino acids. The germline V gene encodes CDR1 KGHSH and CDR2 LQKENI. V was pared by 3 bases and J by 1 base, with 5 bases of the junction left unmatched. The CDR3: CASSPVQGESYNSPLHF. In nucleotides, the CDR3 is TGTGCCAGCTCACCGGTACAGGGGGAGTCCTATAATTCACCCCTCCACTTT.

Remarks on this clone: A read error may account for a junction end that differs from germline. This chain joins TRBV19 and TRBJ1-1; perhaps TRBD1 as D (6 bases). The CDR3 length is 16 residues. The germline CDR1 and CDR2 sequences are LNHDA and SQIVND (reference sequence). CDR3 DNA: TGTGCCAGTAGTATACAGGGGACCTCCATGAACACTGAAGCTTCCTTT. Protein: CASSIQGTSMNTEASF. Full variable domain (missing parts from reference TRBV19 and TRBJ1-1): DGGITQSPKYLFRKEGQNVTLSCEQNLNHDAMYWYRQDPGQGLRLIYYSQIVNDFQKGDIAEGYSVSREKKESFPLTVTSAQKNPTAFYLCASSIQGTSMNTEASFGQGTRLTVV.

CDR3 coding DNA: TGTGCCAGCAGCCGAACCTCTAGCGGGAGGAGGGGGCAGTTCTTC. Its protein product is CASSRTSSGRRGQFF. The chain links TRBV11-2 to TRBJ2-1, with TRBD2 matching over 11 bases. Germline CDR1 and CDR2: SGHAT and FQNNGV. The CDR3 is made up of 15 amino acids. Trimming at V came to 5 bases and at J to 12 bases, leaving 12 bases not matched to a gene.

The chain employs TRBV28 and TRBJ2-5; 8 nucleotides agree with TRBD1. The DNA matches TRBJ2-7 better at its end, which makes the J call doubtful. There are 14 residues in the CDR3. Germline V gives CDR1 MDHEN, CDR2 SYDVKM. The CDR3 is CASSQGAGRHEQYF. In DNA form, the CDR3 reads TGTGCCAGCAGCCAGGGGGCGGGTAGGCACGAGCAGTACTTC.

CDR3 nucleotide sequence: TGTGCCAGCAGCGTGACAGGGGGATTTAGGGGGCAGTACTTC. It specifies CASSVTGGFRGQYF. The chain employs TRBV9 and TRBJ2-7, with 9 bases fitting TRBD1. There are 14 residues in the CDR3. Trimming removed 2 bases from V and 9 bases from J; junction bases left unmatched: 9. Germline V gene sequence: CDR1 SGDLS, CDR2 YYNGEE.

This chain joins TRBV6-6 and TRBJ2-7, with TRBD1 matching over 10 bases. Looked up from germline, CDR1 is MNHNY and CDR2 is SVGAGI (reference sequence). This CDR3 comprises 15 residues. The J segment lost 3 bases and the V segment lost 5 bases, leaving 7 bases of the junction unmatched. The CDR3 coding sequence is TGTGCCAGCAGTACCGGGACAGGGGCCTTCTACGAGCAGTACTTC. It codes for CASSTGTGAFYEQYF.

This clone was picked up a small number of times. The chain couples TRBV28 to TRBJ1-2, with unresolved D. Germline V CDR1 and CDR2: MDHEN, SYDVKM. Trimming left V 3 bases short and J 4 bases short, with 6 bases between. The CDR3 is made up of 12 amino acids. Written as DNA, the CDR3 is TGTGCCAGCAGTTTGGAGACCTATGGCTACACCTTC. Protein: CASSLETYGYTF.

Concerning this clone itself: Other DNA sequences in this specimen translate into the identical CDR3. V gene TRBV6-1 combines with J gene TRBJ1-4, with D perhaps matching TRBD1 (6 bases). Between the trimmed V and J ends, which lost 5 bases and 0 bases, there was a span of 7 bases. The CDR3 is 14 amino acids. Germline CDR1 MNHNS, CDR2 SASEGT. CDR3 residues: CASSRQATNEKLFF. In nucleotides, the CDR3 is TGTGCCAGCAGTCGACAGGCAACTAATGAAAAACTGTTTTTT.

V usage is TRBV7-2 and J usage is TRBJ1-2; tentative D call: TRBD1 (5 bases). CDR3 length equals 15 residues. Trimming stripped 1 base from V and 4 bases from J, with 13 bases between. CDR1 is SGHTA and CDR2 is FQGNSA in the germline V gene. The CDR3 DNA is TGTGCCAGCAGCTTAGAGGGGTCTCATGGCTATGGCTACACCTTC. This sequence encodes CASSLEGSHGYGYTF. Full variable domain (missing parts from reference TRBV7-2 and TRBJ1-2): GAGVSQSPSNKVTEKGKDVELRCDPISGHTALYWYRQSLGQGLEFLIYFQGNSAPDKSGLPSDRFSAERTGGSVSTLTIQRTQQEDSAVYLCASSLEGSHGYGYTFGSGTRLTVV.

V gene TRBV6-1 combines with J gene TRBJ2-2; perhaps TRBD1 as D (5 bases). Germline V gives CDR1 MNHNS, CDR2 SASEGT. This CDR3 spans 13 amino acids. V dropped 3 bases and J dropped 5 bases, with 7 bases sitting between them. The CDR3 coding sequence is TGTGCCAGCAGTGAGGGGCGGACCGGGGAGCTGTTTTTT. This translates into CASSEGRTGELFF.

The chain uses TRBV23-1 and TRBJ1-5, with D unresolved. TRBV23-1 counts as an open reading frame of uncertain function. The CDR3 covers 13 residues. V lost 4 bases, J lost 1 base, and 5 bases lay in between. The CDR3 DNA follows: TGCGCCAGCAGTCGGAGAAGCAATCAGCCCCAGCATTTT. This sequence encodes CASSRRSNQPQHF.

This clone was seen once. V is TRBV6-6 and J is TRBJ2-7; 9 bases fit TRBD1. This CDR3 has 15 amino acids. J gave up 4 bases and V 5 bases, and 9 bases lay outside the gene matches. Looked up from germline, CDR1 is MNHNY and CDR2 is SVGAGI (reference sequence). For the CDR3, the DNA is TGTGCCAGCAGTCCACGACAGGGGGGAGCGTACGAGCAGTACTTC. It codes for CASSPRQGGAYEQYF.

The chain carries TRBV21-1 and TRBJ1-1; the table calls TRBD1, which could not be checked here. TRBV21-1 has pseudogene status. The CDR3 has 15 amino acids. The CDR3 is CASSMDRPMNTEAFF. The DNA for the CDR3 is TGTGCCAGCAGCATGGACAGGCCTATGAACACTGAAGCTTTCTTT.

The chain uses TRBV27 and TRBJ2-3; 11 bases align to TRBD2. This CDR3 is 16 amino acids long. Germline values: CDR1 MNHEY, CDR2 SMNVEV (reference sequence). V shed 4 bases and J 2 bases; nucleotides not matched to a gene: 5. This CDR3 reads CASSWASGGFTDTQYF. The CDR3 DNA sequence: TGTGCCAGCAGTTGGGCTAGCGGGGGGTTCACAGATACGCAGTATTTT.

The chain couples TRBV19 to TRBJ1-2; 9 bases align to TRBD1. CDR1 is LNHDA and CDR2 is SQIVND in the germline V gene (reference sequence). The V segment lost 0 bases and the J segment 8 bases; nucleotides outside the gene matches: 7. The CDR3 extends over 15 amino acids. CDR3 DNA sequence: TGTGCCAGTAGTATAGAGGGACAGGGAAGAGGCGGCTACACCTTC. It specifies CASSIEGQGRGGYTF.

The J gene is TRBJ2-3, the V gene TRBV4-2; 9 bases line up with TRBD2. J lost 5 bases, V lost 1 base, and 10 bases had no gene match. This CDR3 has 17 residues. Germline V gives CDR1 LGHNA, CDR2 YNFKEQ. In DNA form, the CDR3 reads TGTGCCAGCAGCCAAGGTGGCGGGAGGGCCGAGGAAGATACGCAGTATTTT. Encoded protein: CASSQGGGRAEEDTQYF.

This clone was seen more than once but under ten times. The chain combines TRBV5-4 with TRBJ1-1; D not resolved. The CDR3 is 14 amino acids. V was shortened by 2 bases and J by 1 base, with 9 bases between the two germline ends. The V gene's germline CDR1 is SGHNT and CDR2 YYREEE (reference sequence). The CDR3 DNA reads TGTGCCAGCAGCTTCGACATAAAGAACACTGAAGCTTTCTTT. It yields the protein CASSFDIKNTEAFF.

J is TRBJ1-4 and V is TRBV5-8; tentative D call: TRBD1 (5 bases). The germline V gene encodes CDR1 SGHTS and CDR2 YDEGEE. CDR3 length equals 17 residues. The V end was cut by 4 bases, the J end by 0 bases, with 16 bases between. The chain's CDR3 is CASSPEGLTATNEKLFF. CDR3 DNA: TGTGCCAGCAGCCCGGAGGGACTAACTGCAACTAATGAAAAACTGTTTTTT.

The table lists this clone with a count of one. This chain links TRBV28 with TRBJ1-5; a possible D gene is TRBD1 (6 bases). The CDR3 length is 16 residues. V was trimmed by 11 bases and J by 5 bases, leaving 25 bases between them. Germline loops: CDR1 MDHEN, CDR2 SYDVKM. CDR3 protein: CALGVGGGLVYQPQHF. CDR3 bases: TGTGCCCTCGGCGTCGGGGGGGGCCTCGTATATCAGCCCCAGCATTTT.

This clone has just one count. This sequence joins TRBV4-2 and TRBJ2-7; 11 bases agree with TRBD2. Germline V lookup: CDR1 LGHNA, CDR2 YNFKEQ. The ends lost 0 bases at V and 3 bases at J; junction bases unmatched: 1. This CDR3 has 15 amino acids. The DNA of the CDR3 is TGTGCCAGCAGCCAAGAGACTAGCGGGGTCTACGAGCAGTACTTC. Amino acids: CASSQETSGVYEQYF.

The chain has TRBV27 and TRBJ2-5, with unresolved D. CDR3 length: 15 residues. Germline lookup yields CDR1 MNHEY and CDR2 SMNVEV (reference sequence). Trimming pared 4 bases from V and 2 bases from J, leaving 14 bases between. The CDR3 spells CASSWYPVEQETQYF. CDR3 nucleotide sequence: TGTGCCAGCAGTTGGTACCCCGTGGAGCAAGAGACCCAGTACTTC.

This chain links TRBV30 with TRBJ1-2, with D perhaps TRBD1 (5 bases). V was trimmed by 5 bases and J by 5 bases, leaving 24 bases between them. This CDR3 contains 16 residues. Germline CDR1 and CDR2: GTSNPN and SVGIG (reference sequence). The chain's CDR3 is CAWDPGLHRAEYGYTF. DNA for the CDR3: TGTGCCTGGGATCCGGGACTACATCGGGCGGAGTATGGCTACACCTTC.

This chain joins TRBV11-2 and TRBJ1-1; D unclear. Germline V gene sequence: CDR1 SGHAT, CDR2 FQNNGV. V lost 3 bases to trimming and J lost 4 bases, with 12 bases between them. The length of the CDR3 is 14 residues. CDR3 protein: CASSFESSGTEAFF. The CDR3 bases are TGTGCCAGCAGCTTTGAAAGTAGTGGCACTGAAGCTTTCTTT.